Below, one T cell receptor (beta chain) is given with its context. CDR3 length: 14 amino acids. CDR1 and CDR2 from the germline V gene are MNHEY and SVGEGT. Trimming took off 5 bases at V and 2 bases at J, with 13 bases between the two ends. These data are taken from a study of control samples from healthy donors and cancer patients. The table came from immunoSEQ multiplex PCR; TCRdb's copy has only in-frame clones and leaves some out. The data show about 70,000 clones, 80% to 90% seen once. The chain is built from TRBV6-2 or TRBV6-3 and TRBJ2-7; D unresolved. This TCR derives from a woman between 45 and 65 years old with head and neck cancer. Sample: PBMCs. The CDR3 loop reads CASSIDGSTYEQYF. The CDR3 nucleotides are TGTGCCAGCAGTATCGACGGGTCCACCTACGAGCAGTACTTC.